This T cell receptor (beta chain) was sequenced during a study of T cell responses to AZD1222 COVID-19 vaccine. Study-wide results and caveats: Unmutated variant regions are reportedly targeted by nearly half of spike-specific TCRs. Donors, mostly white British, included more females; clonal diversity was possibly underestimated. Without day 14 samples, only post-peak T cell repertoires were studied. Spike was spanned by vaccine-associated CD4 TCRs, with dominance at 160-218 and 743-854.

Germline-derived CDR1 and CDR2 are SGDLS and YYNGEE. The CDR3 has 16 residues. Trimming removed 4 bases from V and 7 bases from J; junction bases left unmatched: 9. Comments on this clone: Its antigen is not identified.

Method: immunoSEQ multiplex PCR; TCRdb's copy keeps in-frame clones and lacks some. The sample consists of more than 100,000 clones, approximately 90% of them appearing once. The sample in question was peripheral blood, obtained on day 0 of AZD1222 vaccination. The source of this sequence is an adult in good health. The chain couples TRBV9 to TRBJ2-1; TRBD2 aligns across 12 bases. CDR3 residues: CASSPPGLAGRNEQFF. CDR3 DNA sequence: TGTGCCAGCAGCCCCCCAGGACTAGCGGGGCGGAATGAGCAGTTCTTC.